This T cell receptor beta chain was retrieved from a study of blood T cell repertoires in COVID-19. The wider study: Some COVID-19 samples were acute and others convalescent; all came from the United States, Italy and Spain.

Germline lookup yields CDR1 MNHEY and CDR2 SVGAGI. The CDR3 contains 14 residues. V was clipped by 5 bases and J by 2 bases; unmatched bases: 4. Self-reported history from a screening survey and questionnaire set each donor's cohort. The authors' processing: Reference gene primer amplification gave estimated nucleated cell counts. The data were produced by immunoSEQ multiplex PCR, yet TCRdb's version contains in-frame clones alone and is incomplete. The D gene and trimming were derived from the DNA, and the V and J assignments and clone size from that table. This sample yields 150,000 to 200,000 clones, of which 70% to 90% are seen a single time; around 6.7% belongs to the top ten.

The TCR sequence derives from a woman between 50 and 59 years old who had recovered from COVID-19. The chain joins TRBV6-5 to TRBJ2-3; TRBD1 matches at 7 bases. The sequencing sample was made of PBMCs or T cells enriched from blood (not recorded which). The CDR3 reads CASSHGTATDTQYF. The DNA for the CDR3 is TGTGCCAGCAGTCACGGGACAGCCACAGATACGCAGTATTTT.